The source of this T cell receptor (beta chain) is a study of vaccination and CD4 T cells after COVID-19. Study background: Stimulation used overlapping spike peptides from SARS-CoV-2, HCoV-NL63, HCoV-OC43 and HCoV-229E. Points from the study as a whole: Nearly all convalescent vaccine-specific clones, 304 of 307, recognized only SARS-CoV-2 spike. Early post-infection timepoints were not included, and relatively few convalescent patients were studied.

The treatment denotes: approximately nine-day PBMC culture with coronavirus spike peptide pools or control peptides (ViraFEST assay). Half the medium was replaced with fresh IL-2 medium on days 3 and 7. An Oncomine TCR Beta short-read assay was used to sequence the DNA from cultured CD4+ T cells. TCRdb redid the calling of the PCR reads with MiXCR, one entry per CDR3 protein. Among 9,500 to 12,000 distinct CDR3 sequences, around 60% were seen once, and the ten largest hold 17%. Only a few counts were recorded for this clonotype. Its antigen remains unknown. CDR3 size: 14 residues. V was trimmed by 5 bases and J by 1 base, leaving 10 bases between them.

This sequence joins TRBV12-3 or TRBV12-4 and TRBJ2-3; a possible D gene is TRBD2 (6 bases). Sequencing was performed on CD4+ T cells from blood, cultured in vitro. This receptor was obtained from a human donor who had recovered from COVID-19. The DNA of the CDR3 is TGTGCCAGCAGTGCAGGGACTGGCACAGATACGCAGTATTTT. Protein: CASSAGTGTDTQYF.